The 15 T cell receptor beta chains below come from one sample, sequenced in a study of T cell responses to AZD1222 COVID-19 vaccine. TCRdb keeps only in-frame clones here, not all; method: immunoSEQ multiplex PCR. The profile shows around 78,000 clones, about 93% of them singletons. The source material was peripheral blood, sampled on day 0 of MenACWY control vaccination. These receptors originate from an adult in good health.

J is TRBJ1-1 and V is TRBV12-3 or TRBV12-4; 8 nucleotides agree with TRBD1. The CDR3 loop spans 13 amino acids. V shed 5 bases and J 7 bases; nucleotides not matched to a gene: 6. The CDR3 sequence: CASSRGTGSEAFF. DNA of the CDR3: TGTGCCAGCAGTCGCGGGACAGGTAGTGAAGCTTTCTTT.

This clone was picked up one time. V gene TRBV28 combines with J gene TRBJ1-6; D is unresolved. CDR3 size: 19 residues. V gave up 8 bases and J gave up 0 bases, with 23 bases separating them. Germline lookup yields CDR1 MDHEN and CDR2 SYDVKM. The CDR3: CASEYGPLSGSSYNSPLHF. CDR3 DNA: TGTGCCAGCGAATACGGCCCCCTCTCTGGAAGCTCCTATAATTCACCCCTCCACTTT.

CDR3 protein: CSASTVFYEQYF. CDR3 in DNA: TGCAGTGCTAGTACGGTGTTCTACGAGCAGTACTTC. The chain has TRBV20-1 and TRBJ2-7; D is ambiguous. Looked up from germline, CDR1 is DFQATT and CDR2 is SNEGSKA (reference sequence). V lost 3 bases, J lost 3 bases, and 9 bases lay in between. CDR3 length: 12 amino acids.

The V gene is TRBV12-3 or TRBV12-4, the J gene TRBJ1-2; 7 positions match TRBD1. The CDR3 sequence is 13 residues long. Losses at the gene ends were 6 bases for V and 7 bases for J; bases not matched to a gene: 8. The CDR3 protein is CASRKYRGPGYTF. The CDR3 bases are TGTGCCAGCAGGAAATACAGGGGACCTGGCTACACCTTC.

The V call is TRBV19, the J call TRBJ1-5; 8 nucleotides match TRBD1. Germline values: CDR1 LNHDA, CDR2 SQIVND (reference sequence). The CDR3 spans 16 residues. V trimming: 5 bases; J trimming: 3 bases; junction bases outside the gene matches: 9. The chain's CDR3 is CASSPADRGFNQPQHF. As DNA, the CDR3 is TGTGCCAGTAGTCCCGCCGACAGGGGATTCAATCAGCCCCAGCATTTT.

The V and J genes are TRBV6-5 and TRBJ1-2; 8 positions match TRBD1. The trim removed 5 bases at V and 4 bases at J, leaving 3 bases unmatched. The CDR3 contains 13 residues. CDR1 is MNHEY, CDR2 SVGAGI, per germline. The CDR3 loop reads CASSPGTGYGYTF. The DNA for the CDR3 is TGTGCCAGCAGTCCCGGGACAGGCTATGGCTACACCTTC.

The chain couples TRBV10-2 to TRBJ2-3; D is uncertain. Looked up from germline, CDR1 is WSHSY and CDR2 is SAAADI. The CDR3 length is 13 residues. V was trimmed by 6 bases and J by 2 bases, leaving 9 bases between them. The chain's CDR3 is CASRTSSTDTQYF. DNA of the CDR3: TGCGCCAGCAGAACGAGCTCCACAGATACGCAGTATTTT.

The chain is built from TRBV29-1 and TRBJ1-4; TRBD1 matches 7 bases. Germline CDR1 reads SQVTM; CDR2 reads ANQGSEA. V lost 2 bases and J lost 8; bases outside the gene matches: 11. This CDR3 has 15 residues. CDR3 in DNA: TGCAGCGTTGAACTGGAACAGGGGAGAGGGGAAAAACTGTTTTTT. Amino acids: CSVELEQGRGEKLFF.

The sample holds one count of this clone. The chain links TRBV6-5 to TRBJ2-3, with no clear D. In germline, CDR1 is MNHEY, CDR2 SVGAGI. This CDR3 has 11 residues. The V gene lost 5 bases and the J gene lost 10 bases, with 10 bases spanning the gap. DNA of the CDR3: TGTGCCAGCAGTATGGGAAGGGCGCAGTATTTT. Protein product: CASSMGRAQYF.

The chain has TRBV10-3 and TRBJ1-2; D not certain. CDR3 length: 14 residues. CDR1 and CDR2 (germline): ENHRY, SYGVKD. V dropped 2 bases and J dropped 6 bases, with 13 bases sitting between them. The CDR3: CAISEGSGRDGYTF. DNA of the CDR3: TGTGCCATCAGTGAGGGTTCTGGGCGGGATGGCTACACCTTC.

The CDR3 DNA is TGTGCCAGCAGTTACTCAGGGGCGGGATTGGCCTACGAGCAGTACTTC. This gives the protein CASSYSGAGLAYEQYF. V is TRBV6-5 and J is TRBJ2-7; tentatively, D is TRBD2 (6 bases). V was shortened by 0 bases and J by 2 bases, with 14 bases between the two germline ends. Germline V lookup: CDR1 MNHEY, CDR2 SVGAGI. This CDR3 is 16 amino acids long.

V and J are TRBV10-3 and TRBJ2-3; D is possibly TRBD1 (5 bases). The CDR3 length is 13 residues. Germline CDR1 is ENHRY and CDR2 is SYGVKD. V shed 2 bases and J shed 4 bases, with 7 bases lying between them. DNA of the CDR3: TGTGCCATCAGTGAGGGGGCAGCAGATACGCAGTATTTT. Translation: CAISEGAADTQYF.

The chain couples TRBV29-1 to TRBJ1-3; D possibly corresponds to TRBD1 (6 bases). The CDR3 runs to 15 residues. Looked up from germline, CDR1 is SQVTM and CDR2 is ANQGSEA. Trimming took 4 bases from V and 2 from J, leaving 15 bases between them. CDR3 sequence (DNA): TGCAGCGTTGGCCCTTCACAGGGAGCTGGAAACACCATATATTTT. Encoded protein: CSVGPSQGAGNTIYF.

This clone was observed a single time. Here the CDR3 DNA reads TGTGCGAGTGGACAGGGGAACAATTCACCCCTCCACTTT. It is translated as CASGQGNNSPLHF. The V and J genes are TRBV12-3 or TRBV12-4 and TRBJ1-6; 9 nucleotides align to TRBD1. The CDR3 length is 13 residues.

This clone was seen a single time. The chain uses TRBV6-5 and TRBJ1-5; D is perhaps TRBD1 (6 bases). CDR3 length: 14 amino acids. Trimming shortened V by 7 bases and J by 3 bases, and 13 bases separated the two germline ends. Germline assignment: CDR1 MNHEY and CDR2 SVGAGI. Here the CDR3 DNA reads TGTGCCAGCACCCGAGGGGGGGACAATCAGCCCCAGCATTTT. It encodes CASTRGGDNQPQHF.